These 28 T cell receptor beta chains originate from one sample sequenced in a study of T cell repertoires in cytomegalovirus infection. MiXCR, run by TCRdb on the reads, gives a single entry per CDR3 protein. The table includes some 77,000 distinct CDR3 sequences, around 3.5% detected once. The material sequenced was PBMCs. Source of these receptors: a human donor in good health (CMV status not recorded). Some clones in this sample may be carry-over from other donors' samples.

This clonotype has a count of ten or more. This sequence joins TRBV5-1 and TRBJ2-1, with 10 bases identical to TRBD2. The V segment lost 4 bases and the J segment 0 bases; nucleotides outside the gene matches: 7. CDR3 length equals 17 residues. The germline CDR1 and CDR2 sequences are SGHRS and YFSETQ. Written as DNA, the CDR3 is TGCGCCAGCAGCCCAATAGCGGGGGGAATCTCCTACAATGAGCAGTTCTTC. This gives the protein CASSPIAGGISYNEQFF.

This clonotype was detected ten times or more. CDR3 in DNA: TGTGCCAGCAGCATCCCGGGACAGGGTGTGGTGTACAATGAGCAGTTCTTC. It translates to CASSIPGQGVVYNEQFF. The rearrangement uses TRBV7-8 and TRBJ2-1, with TRBD1 matching 9 bases. This CDR3 region has 17 residues. CDR1 is SGHVS, CDR2 FQNEAQ, per germline. The V and J ends lost 5 bases and 4 bases, in that order; junction bases with no gene match: 12.

This clonotype was found many times. This chain uses TRBV12-3 or TRBV12-4 with TRBJ1-1; D is unresolved. CDR3 size: 14 residues. V lost 5 bases to trimming and J lost 1 base, with 11 bases between them. This CDR3 is CASSTTGKNTEAFF. CDR3 in DNA: TGTGCCAGCAGTACAACCGGGAAGAACACTGAAGCTTTCTTT.

This clonotype was counted ten times or more. J is TRBJ2-5 and V is TRBV3-1; the match to TRBD2 covers 7 bases. CDR3 size: 14 residues. The trim removed 1 base at V and 4 bases at J, leaving 3 bases unmatched. Germline lookup yields CDR1 LGHDT and CDR2 YNNKEL (reference sequence). As DNA, the CDR3 is TGTGCCAGCAGCCAAGCACTAGCGACAGAGACCCAGTACTTC. Translating gives CASSQALATETQYF.

This clonotype came up many times. This rearrangement joins TRBV6-5 to TRBJ1-6; weak D call: TRBD1 (5 bases). CDR1 MNHEY and CDR2 SVGAGI come from the germline V gene. The CDR3 covers 16 residues. Trimming left V 0 bases short and J 9 bases short, with 15 bases between. CDR3 in amino acids: CASSYSQGTGSSPLHF. CDR3 sequence (DNA): TGTGCCAGCAGTTACTCCCAAGGGACCGGGAGTTCACCCCTCCACTTT.

In its sample, this clonotype was seen many times. The rearrangement links TRBV5-6 to TRBJ1-1, with D maybe TRBD1 (5 bases). The V and J ends lost 5 bases and 2 bases respectively, with 13 bases between them. There are 14 residues in the CDR3. Germline CDR1 reads SGHDT; CDR2 reads YYEEEE. The CDR3 DNA reads TGTGCCAGCAGTCGAATCCAGGGTAACACTGAAGCTTTCTTT. Protein: CASSRIQGNTEAFF. Full variable domain (remainder filled in from reference TRBV5-6 and TRBJ1-1): DAGVTQSPTHLIKTRGQQVTLRCSPKSGHDTVSWYQQALGQGPQFIFQYYEEEERQRGNFPDRFSGHQFPNYSSELNVNALLLGDSALYLCASSRIQGNTEAFFGQGTRLTVV.

This clonotype was detected many times. Here the CDR3 DNA reads TGCAGTGTCGGGCAGAGCAATCAGCCCCAGCATTTT. It translates to CSVGQSNQPQHF. The chain employs TRBV20-1 and TRBJ1-5; D unresolved. Trimming shortened V by 7 bases and J by 1 base, and 8 bases separated the two germline ends. Germline V CDR1 and CDR2: DFQATT, SNEGSKA (reference sequence). The CDR3 covers 12 residues.

This clonotype was counted ten times or more. The chain has TRBV4-3 and TRBJ1-5, with D possibly TRBD1 on 6 matching bases. V dropped 6 bases and J dropped 7 bases, with 13 bases sitting between them. CDR1 and CDR2 from the germline V gene are LGHNA and YSLEER. The CDR3 loop spans 13 amino acids. Written as DNA, the CDR3 is TGCGCCAGCAGTTCACAGGGAGGCCAGCCCCAGCATTTT. Amino acids: CASSSQGGQPQHF.

In its sample, this clonotype was seen many times. V is TRBV7-2 and J is TRBJ1-1; 7 positions match TRBD1. The V gene end was trimmed by 3 bases and the J gene end by 0 bases; junction bases not matched to a gene: 7. This CDR3 has 16 residues. Germline V gene lookup returns CDR1 SGHTA and CDR2 FQGNSA. CDR3 residues: CASSLGTALMNTEAFF. The CDR3 nucleotides read TGTGCCAGCAGCTTGGGGACAGCTCTTATGAACACTGAAGCTTTCTTT.

There are many counts of this clonotype. The V call is TRBV6-1, the J call TRBJ2-7; 8 bases agree with TRBD1. Germline V gene data show CDR1 as MNHNS and CDR2 as SASEGT. The CDR3 consists of 15 residues. V shed 5 bases, J shed 7 bases, and the junction held 13 bases outside the gene matches. The chain's CDR3 is CASSKLTGEAEEQYF. CDR3 nucleotides: TGTGCCAGCAGTAAACTGACAGGGGAAGCGGAAGAGCAGTACTTC.

In this sample, this clonotype turned up many times. The chain carries TRBV4-3 and TRBJ1-1; maybe TRBD1 (5 bases). Germline V gene sequence: CDR1 LGHNA, CDR2 YSLEER. CDR3 length: 15 residues. V lost 0 bases, J lost 4 bases, and 12 bases lay in between. The CDR3 DNA reads as TGCGCCAGCAGCCAAGATCGGAGGGGCTCCACTGAAGCTTTCTTT. Residues: CASSQDRRGSTEAFF.

This clonotype was detected ten times or more. Here the CDR3 DNA reads TGCGCCAGCAGCCAAACTCTACGGACTAACTATGGCTACACCTTC. As protein: CASSQTLRTNYGYTF. This rearrangement joins TRBV4-3 to TRBJ1-2; D gene uncertain. The germline CDR1 and CDR2 sequences are LGHNA and YSLEER. The CDR3 contains 15 residues. V lost 2 bases and J lost 0, with 10 bases in between.

This clonotype was counted ten times or more. The chain is built from TRBV19 and TRBJ2-1; D might be TRBD2 (5 bases). Germline V gene lookup returns CDR1 LNHDA and CDR2 SQIVND (reference sequence). Trimming took 6 bases from V and 4 from J, leaving 16 bases between them. This CDR3 contains 15 residues. The CDR3 loop is CASRAGRGVYNEQFF. The CDR3 coding sequence is TGTGCCAGTAGGGCGGGCCGTGGAGTTTACAATGAGCAGTTCTTC.

This clonotype appeared many times. The rearrangement links TRBV11-2 to TRBJ2-5; 7 bases match TRBD1. The V gene end was trimmed by 5 bases and the J gene end by 2 bases; junction bases not matched to a gene: 5. Germline V gene lookup returns CDR1 SGHAT and CDR2 FQNNGV. The CDR3 consists of 14 residues. In DNA form, the CDR3 reads TGTGCCAGCAGCAGAGGGACAGAGCAAGAGACCCAGTACTTC. Translated: CASSRGTEQETQYF.

In its sample, this clonotype was seen many times. This chain connects TRBV6-5 to TRBJ1-5; no definite D call. There are 13 residues in the CDR3. Trimming pared 8 bases from V and 4 bases from J, leaving 12 bases between. Per germline, CDR1 MNHEY and CDR2 SVGAGI. The CDR3 is CASSPAGNQPQHF. CDR3 coding DNA: TGTGCCAGCTCCCCCGCCGGGAATCAGCCCCAGCATTTT.

This clonotype has a count of ten or more. CDR3 amino acids: CATSDLDEQYF. The CDR3 DNA follows: TGTGCCACCAGTGATTTAGACGAGCAGTACTTC. The chain uses TRBV24-1 and TRBJ2-7; no firm D call. Germline-derived CDR1 and CDR2 are KGHDR and SFDVKD. Deletions cut 1 base from V and 5 bases from J, with 2 bases between. The CDR3 length is 11 residues.

This clonotype was counted many times. The chain joins TRBV6-2 or TRBV6-3 to TRBJ2-7, with D possibly called TRBD1 or TRBD2 (5 bases each). The CDR3 sequence is 18 residues long. Germline CDR1 reads MNHEY; CDR2 reads SVGEGT. V gave up 1 base and J gave up 5 bases, with 24 bases separating them. The CDR3 DNA reads TGTGCCAGCAGTTACTTGAAGAACGGGGCAGGGAGCCGCCACGAGCAGTACTTC. Encoded protein: CASSYLKNGAGSRHEQYF.

This clonotype occurred many times. V is TRBV3-1 and J is TRBJ1-1; D unclear. The length of the CDR3 is 13 residues. Looked up from germline, CDR1 is LGHDT and CDR2 is YNNKEL (reference sequence). V lost 1 base, J lost 10 bases, and 13 bases lay in between. The CDR3 loop is CASSQGNSLGAFF. The DNA of the CDR3 is TGTGCCAGCAGCCAAGGGAACAGTTTGGGAGCTTTCTTT.

This clonotype has a count of ten or more. The chain has TRBV18 and TRBJ2-1; D not resolved. The CDR3 runs to 15 residues. Germline-derived CDR1 and CDR2 are KGHSH and LQKENI. Trimming removed 1 base from V and 0 bases from J, with 7 bases in between. DNA of the CDR3: TGTGCCAGCTCACCACGGCTTACCTCCTACAATGAGCAGTTCTTC. It translates to CASSPRLTSYNEQFF.

This clonotype appeared many times. The chain combines TRBV12-3 or TRBV12-4 with TRBJ2-7; no definite D call. The CDR3 loop spans 14 amino acids. V dropped 3 bases and J dropped 3 bases, with 12 bases sitting between them. Written as DNA, the CDR3 is TGTGCCAGCAGTTTCATCGGTGTCGACTACGAGCAGTACTTC. Its protein is CASSFIGVDYEQYF.

This clonotype came up many times. The J gene is TRBJ1-1, the V gene TRBV11-2; TRBD1 might be the D (5 bases). The CDR3 totals 15 residues. CDR1 is SGHAT, CDR2 FQNNGV, per germline. Trimming pared 5 bases from V and 1 base from J, leaving 14 bases between. CDR3 nucleotides: TGTGCCAGCAGCCTAAGAGGGGTGGCGAACACTGAAGCTTTCTTT. Protein sequence: CASSLRGVANTEAFF.

This clonotype was counted ten times or more. The chain carries TRBV6-2 or TRBV6-3 and TRBJ2-5, with 7 bases that match TRBD1. The CDR3 extends over 15 amino acids. Germline lookup yields CDR1 MNHEY and CDR2 SVGEGT. V lost 4 bases to trimming and J lost 2 bases; unmatched junction nucleotides: 7. CDR3 amino acids: CASSLKGQIQETQYF. The CDR3 DNA reads TGTGCCAGCAGTTTGAAGGGACAGATACAAGAGACCCAGTACTTC.

Ten or more counts support this clonotype. The chain uses TRBV5-1 and TRBJ2-3, with D unresolved. CDR1 SGHRS and CDR2 YFSETQ come from the germline V gene. CDR3 length equals 13 residues. Trimming stripped 0 bases from V and 9 bases from J, with 11 bases between. The CDR3 coding sequence is TGCGCCAGCAGCTTGGATGCAGCGTTAACGCAGTATTTT. Its translation: CASSLDAALTQYF.

This clonotype was detected ten times or more. V usage is TRBV18 and J usage is TRBJ2-1; 10 bases are shared with TRBD1. V lost 1 base, J lost 8 bases, and 2 bases stayed unmatched. The CDR3 covers 14 residues. Germline V gene lookup returns CDR1 KGHSH and CDR2 LQKENI. The CDR3 region has the DNA TGTGCCAGCTCACCACGACAGGGGGCGGATGAGCAGTTCTTC. Translated, it gives CASSPRQGADEQFF.

This clonotype was observed many times. The chain recombines TRBV6-5 with TRBJ1-4; no reliable D call. The CDR3 has 15 residues. V lost 4 bases and J lost 5, with 14 bases in between. Germline CDR1 is MNHEY and CDR2 is SVGAGI. CDR3 sequence reads: CASSSTGPQNEKLFF. CDR3 coding DNA: TGTGCCAGCAGTTCCACGGGCCCACAAAATGAAAAACTGTTTTTT.

This clonotype showed up many times. The CDR3 region has the DNA TGCGCCAGCAGCTTGGCAGATACGCAGTATTTT. Protein product: CASSLADTQYF. The chain uses TRBV5-1 and TRBJ2-3; D not certain. CDR1 is SGHRS, CDR2 YFSETQ, per germline. V lost 0 bases and J 4 bases, leaving 0 bases between the germline ends. This CDR3 comprises 11 residues.

This clonotype has at least ten counts. The chain joins TRBV19 to TRBJ2-1; 12 bases fit TRBD2. Germline V CDR1 and CDR2: LNHDA, SQIVND (reference sequence). The V and J ends lost 5 bases and 7 bases, in that order; junction bases with no gene match: 9. The CDR3 is 16 residues long. The CDR3 region has the DNA TGTGCCAGTAGTTTTCCTAGCGGGAGGGCCCAAAATGAGCAGTTCTTC. Encoded protein: CASSFPSGRAQNEQFF. The full variable domain, with the rest looked up from reference TRBV19 and TRBJ2-1, is DGGITQSPKYLFRKEGQNVTLSCEQNLNHDAMYWYRQDPGQGLRLIYYSQIVNDFQKGDIAEGYSVSREKKESFPLTVTSAQKNPTAFYLCASSFPSGRAQNEQFFGPGTRLTVL.

The sample holds many counts of this clonotype. The chain links TRBV20-1 to TRBJ2-5; the match to TRBD2 covers 7 bases. Germline V gene lookup returns CDR1 DFQATT and CDR2 SNEGSKA (reference sequence). The CDR3 extends over 13 amino acids. V lost 7 bases to trimming and J lost 1 base; unmatched junction nucleotides: 6. The CDR3 coding sequence is TGCAGTGAAACGGGGGGAGGCCAAGAGACCCAGTACTTC. This encodes CSETGGGQETQYF.